This T cell receptor (beta chain) was documented in a study of cytomegalovirus exposure and HLA in healthy donors. Across the study: A previous analysis identified 100 million or so unique TCR beta sequences derived from around 200 million T cells. Study-level points and caveats: It was assumed in the presence/absence analyses that sequencing depth was roughly uniform across donors.

V shed 1 base and J shed 5 bases, with 12 bases lying between them. Germline V CDR1 and CDR2: SEHNR, FQNEAQ (reference sequence). The CDR3 spans 15 residues. Primers for the PCR totalled 60 Vbeta and 13 Jbeta. The protocol was immunoSEQ multiplex PCR, while the TCRdb copy is restricted to in-frame clones and leaves out a portion. The data contain roughly 220,000 clones, more than 60% of them seen just once; the ten biggest clones take up 1.5% to 2%. In the case of this clone: Its matching antigen is unknown.

The receptor was isolated from a woman in her 30s in good health and CMV-seronegative. The sequenced sample consisted of PBMCs. The J gene is TRBJ2-1, the V gene TRBV7-9, with a weak D call TRBD1 (5 bases). Written as DNA, the CDR3 is TGTGCCAGCAGCTTAGAGGGGCCTCCCCACAATGAGCAGTTCTTC. Translated, it gives CASSLEGPPHNEQFF.